This is a list of T cell receptor beta chains from one sample in a study of neurological immune-mediated disorders. TCRdb itself ran the 5' RACE reads through MiXCR, one entry per CDR3 protein. The sample includes about 52,000 distinct CDR3 sequences, around 3.6% seen only once; the top ten take roughly 1.5%. Sequenced sample: PBMCs. These receptors all come from a man aged 30-40 years with multiple sclerosis. CDR3s leave out the opening cysteine and the closing phenylalanine or tryptophan. Fields, in order: CDR3 length, J gene, clone size, V gene, CDR3 protein. Clone size is stated in some rows and not others, as once, few, many or a class when expanded.

len: 13; j_gene: TRBJ2-3; abundance: many; v_gene: TRBV5-1; CDR3aa: ASSSMPGSTDTQY
len: 11; j_gene: TRBJ1-5; abundance: many; v_gene: TRBV5-8; CDR3aa: ASSLLTVEPQH
len: 13; j_gene: TRBJ1-2; abundance: many; v_gene: TRBV20-1; CDR3aa: SAYDSGRITYGYT
len: 13; j_gene: TRBJ2-3; abundance: NA; v_gene: TRBV24-1; CDR3aa: ATSAKRATVDTQY
len: 13; j_gene: TRBJ1-3; abundance: many; v_gene: TRBV12-3/TRBV12-4; CDR3aa: ASSLPGNSGNTIY
len: 8; j_gene: TRBJ1-1; abundance: many; v_gene: TRBV29-1; CDR3aa: SAGRTEAF
len: 14; j_gene: TRBJ1-2; abundance: many; v_gene: TRBV29-1; CDR3aa: SVSGGEKRANYGYT
len: 11; j_gene: TRBJ2-1; abundance: many; v_gene: TRBV7-9; CDR3aa: ASSLVGVNEQF
len: 13; j_gene: TRBJ1-1; abundance: many; v_gene: TRBV11-1; CDR3aa: ASSLAGTANTEAF
len: 14; j_gene: TRBJ1-6; abundance: many; v_gene: TRBV20-1; CDR3aa: SARGQTGAYNSPLH
len: 11; j_gene: TRBJ2-5; abundance: NA; v_gene: TRBV9; CDR3aa: ASGQDPGETQY
len: 14; j_gene: TRBJ2-3; abundance: many; v_gene: TRBV12-3/TRBV12-4; CDR3aa: ASWTSGRWGTDTQY
len: 12; j_gene: TRBJ1-1; abundance: many; v_gene: TRBV5-5; CDR3aa: ASSLGRANTEAF
len: 12; j_gene: TRBJ1-2; abundance: many; v_gene: TRBV20-1; CDR3aa: SARLPGADYGYT
len: 12; j_gene: TRBJ2-7; abundance: many; v_gene: TRBV7-2; CDR3aa: ASSLVFAGPEQY
len: 12; j_gene: TRBJ2-1; abundance: many; v_gene: TRBV20-1; CDR3aa: SAKDYQETNEQF
len: 12; j_gene: TRBJ2-2; abundance: many; v_gene: TRBV5-1; CDR3aa: ASSRDISTGELF
len: 12; j_gene: TRBJ1-1; abundance: many; v_gene: TRBV7-2; CDR3aa: ASSLVGGNTEAF
len: 11; j_gene: TRBJ2-7; abundance: many; v_gene: TRBV5-6; CDR3aa: ASSAGTDYEQY
len: 12; j_gene: TRBJ2-3; abundance: many; v_gene: TRBV5-1; CDR3aa: ASSLGQVADTQY
len: 9; j_gene: TRBJ2-1; abundance: many; v_gene: TRBV7-2; CDR3aa: ASSLGPGEF
len: 12; j_gene: TRBJ1-1; abundance: many; v_gene: TRBV7-9; CDR3aa: ASSPTDVYTEAF
len: 11; j_gene: TRBJ2-3; abundance: many; v_gene: TRBV18; CDR3aa: ASTRGLTDTQY
len: 15; j_gene: TRBJ2-3; abundance: many; v_gene: TRBV20-1; CDR3aa: SARDPSGTGWADTQY
len: 10; j_gene: TRBJ1-5; abundance: many; v_gene: TRBV2; CDR3aa: ASSTRAETQH
len: 13; j_gene: TRBJ1-5; abundance: many; v_gene: TRBV6-5; CDR3aa: ASRQNRGLNQPQH
len: 13; j_gene: TRBJ2-1; abundance: many; v_gene: TRBV6-5; CDR3aa: ASTPSGGGYNEQF
len: 12; j_gene: TRBJ2-4; abundance: many; v_gene: TRBV11-2; CDR3aa: ASSSQGAKNIQY
len: 12; j_gene: TRBJ2-1; abundance: many; v_gene: TRBV5-1; CDR3aa: ASSLVVGGNEQF
len: 13; j_gene: TRBJ2-7; abundance: many; v_gene: TRBV2; CDR3aa: ASSAGLAGGYEQY
len: 14; j_gene: TRBJ2-2; abundance: many; v_gene: TRBV20-1; CDR3aa: SARSGVAENTGELF
len: 12; j_gene: TRBJ2-7; abundance: many; v_gene: TRBV20-1; CDR3aa: SALDERSSYEQY
len: 14; j_gene: TRBJ2-5; abundance: many; v_gene: TRBV7-2; CDR3aa: ASSLGSQASRETQY
len: 14; j_gene: TRBJ2-7; abundance: NA; v_gene: TRBV7-6; CDR3aa: ASSGLAGASSYEQY
len: 13; j_gene: TRBJ2-7; abundance: NA; v_gene: TRBV18; CDR3aa: ASSPTSDVFYEQY
len: 13; j_gene: TRBJ1-2; abundance: many; v_gene: TRBV9; CDR3aa: ASSVSVQANYGYT